These 26 T cell receptor beta chains came from one sample sequenced in a study of blood T cell dynamics during melanoma immunotherapy (TCRdb year 2020). In the paper's terms, the time point label means: pre-treatment baseline. The receptor library was made with the immunoSEQ multiplex PCR assay. This is the immuneACCESS table as TCRdb keeps it, with only in-frame sequences that have V and J called. A part of the clones is gone; compared with another copy, unresolved V genes explain less than half, and the rest is unexplained. This sample has 6,000 to 8,000 clones in its table, and approximately 91% of those were observed once. Around 12% of the sample is held by the ten biggest clonotypes. This material consisted of cell-free DNA from blood, taken from a patient treated with checkpoint blockade. The cell subset or site label for this specimen denotes: plasma cell-free DNA. These TCRs come from a human donor with melanoma.

The gene calls are TRBV19 and TRBJ1-5, with D perhaps TRBD1 (6 bases). V was cut by 0 bases and J by 6 bases, with 15 bases left in between. This CDR3 has 16 amino acids. Germline CDR1 is LNHDA and CDR2 is SQIVND (reference sequence). The chain's CDR3 is CASSIDFSAGAQPQHF. The CDR3 nucleotides are TGTGCCAGTAGTATAGATTTTTCGGCAGGGGCTCAGCCCCAGCATTTT.

This sequence joins TRBV5-1 and TRBJ2-7; perhaps TRBD2 as D (7 bases). The CDR3 consists of 13 residues. V lost 1 base, J lost 6 bases, and 11 bases lay in between. CDR1 is SGHRS and CDR2 is YFSETQ in the germline V gene. In nucleotides, the CDR3 is TGCGCCAGCAGCTTGAGGGGGGGGACCGAGCAGTACTTC. Translation: CASSLRGGTEQYF.

J is TRBJ2-2 and V is TRBV5-4; a weak D match, TRBD2 (5 bases). CDR1 is SGHNT and CDR2 is YYREEE in the germline V gene (reference sequence). The CDR3 runs to 15 residues. Trimming left V 0 bases short and J 5 bases short, with 11 bases between. This CDR3 reads CASSLDLTGTGELFF. In DNA, the CDR3 is TGTGCCAGCAGCTTGGATTTAACGGGGACCGGGGAGCTGTTTTTT.

The V gene is TRBV15, the J gene TRBJ2-5, with D possibly TRBD1 on 6 matching bases. CDR1 and CDR2 from the germline V gene are LNHNV and YYDKDF (reference sequence). V was cut by 0 bases and J by 4 bases, with 12 bases left in between. This CDR3 comprises 15 residues. CDR3 region: CATSRDRGLGETQYF. The CDR3 DNA is TGTGCCACCAGCAGAGACAGGGGCCTGGGAGAGACCCAGTACTTC.

The gene calls are TRBV29-1 and TRBJ1-2, with TRBD1 matching 7 bases. Germline loops: CDR1 SQVTM, CDR2 ANQGSEA. V lost 6 bases to trimming and J lost 3 bases; unmatched junction nucleotides: 7. This CDR3 has 13 residues. The CDR3 region has the DNA TGCAGCGTCCCGACAGGGCGAGACTATGGCTACACCTTC. Protein product: CSVPTGRDYGYTF.

CDR3 coding DNA: TGTGCCAGCAGCCCACAAGACTCCTCGACGGCCGGGGAGCTGTTTTTT. This encodes CASSPQDSSTAGELFF. This chain connects TRBV5-6 to TRBJ2-2, with D unresolved. The CDR3 loop spans 16 amino acids. The germline V gene has CDR1 SGHDT and CDR2 YYEEEE. V lost 4 bases and J lost 6, with 19 bases in between.

V gene TRBV7-3 combines with J gene TRBJ1-2; maybe TRBD1 (5 bases). Trimming removed 5 bases from V and 2 bases from J, with 12 bases in between. The germline gives CDR1 SGHTA, CDR2 FQGTGA. The length of the CDR3 is 14 residues. This CDR3 is CASSPSGGNYGYTF. CDR3 DNA sequence: TGTGCCAGCAGCCCAAGCGGGGGAAACTATGGCTACACCTTC.

This chain joins TRBV7-3 and TRBJ2-1, with D maybe TRBD2 (6 bases). With 5 bases removed from V and 12 bases from J, the gap between germline ends came to 17 bases. This CDR3 has 13 residues. Germline CDR1 and CDR2: SGHTA and FQGTGA. For the CDR3, the DNA is TGTGCCAGCAGCCCCAGACTAGGGGAACGGCAGTTCTTC. It codes for CASSPRLGERQFF.

This clone was detected once. This chain uses TRBV11-2 with TRBJ2-1; D perhaps matches TRBD2 (5 bases). V shed 4 bases and J shed 8 bases, with 18 bases lying between them. CDR3 length: 15 amino acids. The germline CDR1 and CDR2 sequences are SGHAT and FQNNGV. The CDR3 loop reads CASSSKRRTVDEQFF. As DNA, the CDR3 is TGTGCCAGCAGCTCCAAGCGGAGAACGGTCGATGAGCAGTTCTTC.

The rearrangement links TRBV15 to TRBJ1-5, with D possibly matching TRBD1 (5 bases). There are 12 residues in the CDR3. V was cut by 4 bases and J by 6 bases, with 7 bases left in between. Germline V gene lookup returns CDR1 LNHNV and CDR2 YYDKDF (reference sequence). The CDR3 nucleotides read TGTGCCACCAGCATTGACAGTCAGCCCCAGCATTTT. Residues: CATSIDSQPQHF.

This chain uses TRBV5-1 with TRBJ1-2, with D perhaps TRBD1 (6 bases). Looked up from germline, CDR1 is SGHRS and CDR2 is YFSETQ. The length of the CDR3 is 13 residues. The V end was cut by 5 bases, the J end by 6 bases, with 14 bases between. The CDR3 DNA is TGCGCCAGCAGTAAGGACAGAAGCGATGGCTACACCTTC. Translating gives CASSKDRSDGYTF.

This chain uses TRBV15 with TRBJ1-4; D remains unclear. The CDR3 runs to 15 residues. The ends were cut back, 2 bases at V and 4 bases at J, with 11 bases in the middle. Germline V lookup: CDR1 LNHNV, CDR2 YYDKDF (reference sequence). Written as DNA, the CDR3 is TGTGCCACCAGCAGACCCCCGGGCCGTAATGAAAAACTGTTTTTT. This encodes CATSRPPGRNEKLFF.

This chain uses TRBV11-3 with TRBJ2-3; 8 bases match TRBD1. The ends lost 5 bases at V and 0 bases at J; junction bases unmatched: 10. Germline V gives CDR1 SGHNT, CDR2 YENEEA. The CDR3 consists of 17 residues. CDR3 loop: CASSPGQGPSSTDTQYF. DNA for the CDR3: TGTGCCAGCAGCCCCGGACAGGGTCCTTCTAGCACAGATACGCAGTATTTT.

The J gene is TRBJ2-3, the V gene TRBV6-5; D call uncertain. The CDR3 contains 14 residues. V was shortened by 10 bases and J by 6 bases, with 20 bases between the two germline ends. Germline V gene sequence: CDR1 MNHEY, CDR2 SVGAGI. The CDR3 DNA follows: TGTGCCACCCAGCCATCCATGGCCGCGGATACGCAGTATTTT. This sequence encodes CATQPSMAADTQYF.

The V and J genes are TRBV15 and TRBJ1-4; D might be TRBD1 (5 bases). This CDR3 comprises 17 residues. Trimming shortened V by 1 base and J by 2 bases, and 14 bases separated the two germline ends. Germline V gene sequence: CDR1 LNHNV, CDR2 YYDKDF (reference sequence). The CDR3 sequence is CATSRGGTGITNEKLFF. CDR3 DNA: TGTGCCACCAGCAGAGGGGGGACCGGGATCACTAATGAAAAACTGTTTTTT. Full variable domain (rest looked up from reference TRBV15 and TRBJ1-4): DAMVIQNPRYQVTQFGKPVTLSCSQTLNHNVMYWYQQKSSQAPKLLFHYYDKDFNNEADTPDNFQSRRPNTSFCFLDIRSPGLGDTAMYLCATSRGGTGITNEKLFFGSGTQLSVL.

This chain joins TRBV5-1 and TRBJ2-4, with D hard to call. Germline assignment: CDR1 SGHRS and CDR2 YFSETQ. The CDR3 is made up of 14 amino acids. With 2 bases removed from V and 7 bases from J, the gap between germline ends came to 13 bases. The CDR3 nucleotides read TGCGCCAGCAGCTTAACCCCAGGCGGTAACATTCAGTACTTC. It specifies CASSLTPGGNIQYF.

The CDR3 here is CASSALAGQGAITGEKLFF. CDR3 DNA sequence: TGTGCCAGCAGTGCCCTAGCAGGACAGGGGGCGATAACCGGTGAAAAACTGTTTTTT. The chain joins TRBV2 to TRBJ1-4, with 11 bases matching TRBD1. After removal of 4 bases from V and 7 bases from J, the junction contained 17 bases not matched to a gene. The germline CDR1 and CDR2 sequences are SNHLY and FYNNEI. The CDR3 loop spans 19 amino acids.

The J gene is TRBJ2-7, the V gene TRBV5-6; TRBD2 aligns across 10 bases. Losses at the gene ends were 1 base for V and 3 bases for J; bases not matched to a gene: 7. CDR1 is SGHDT and CDR2 is YYEEEE in the germline V gene. CDR3 length: 16 residues. The CDR3 sequence: CASSLSSGGAYYEQYF. CDR3 DNA sequence: TGTGCCAGCAGCTTGTCGAGCGGGGGGGCCTACTACGAGCAGTACTTC.

In nucleotides, the CDR3 is TGTGCCAGCAGTCCGACGGGAGCCCCCTACGAGCAGTACTTC. This gives the protein CASSPTGAPYEQYF. The chain joins TRBV27 to TRBJ2-7; D is perhaps TRBD2 (6 bases). The CDR3 contains 14 residues. V gave up 5 bases and J gave up 2 bases, with 13 bases separating them. Germline V gene lookup returns CDR1 MNHEY and CDR2 SMNVEV (reference sequence).

The chain couples TRBV10-1 to TRBJ2-1; D remains ambiguous. In germline, CDR1 is WNHNN, CDR2 SYGVQD (reference sequence). Trimming took 3 bases from V and 14 from J, leaving 11 bases between them. The CDR3 runs 11 residues. CDR3 loop: CASSDSVREFF. CDR3 bases: TGCGCCAGCAGTGACTCGGTCCGGGAGTTCTTC.

The chain carries TRBV19 and TRBJ2-3, with a weak D call TRBD1 (6 bases). The germline gives CDR1 LNHDA, CDR2 SQIVND (reference sequence). The CDR3 is 13 amino acids. Deletions cut 5 bases from V and 6 bases from J, with 12 bases between. The CDR3 loop is CASSGNRVDTQYF. The CDR3 nucleotides read TGTGCCAGTAGTGGGAACAGGGTTGATACGCAGTATTTT.

V usage is TRBV6-1 and J usage is TRBJ1-5; TRBD1 agrees at 7 bases. Germline trimming cut 6 bases from V and 4 bases from J; bases unmatched to any gene: 9. The germline V gene encodes CDR1 MNHNS and CDR2 SASEGT. The CDR3 length is 15 residues. CDR3 DNA sequence: TGTGCCAGCAGGACCTCCGGGACAGCTAATCAGCCCCAGCATTTT. Translating gives CASRTSGTANQPQHF.

The chain carries TRBV7-9 and TRBJ2-5; D uncertain. Germline V gene lookup returns CDR1 SEHNR and CDR2 FQNEAQ (reference sequence). V was pared by 5 bases and J by 5 bases, with 18 bases between. The CDR3 has 15 amino acids. In DNA, the CDR3 is TGTGCCAGCAGCCCTGGGAAGGCCTCTTGGGAGACCCAGTACTTC. Translated: CASSPGKASWETQYF. The entire variable domain, with the rest obtained from reference TRBV7-9 and TRBJ2-5, is as follows: DTGVSQNPRHKITKRGQNVTFRCDPISEHNRLYWYRQTLGQGPEFLTYFQNEAQLEKSRLLSDRFSAERPKGSFSTLEIQRTEQGDSAMYLCASSPGKASWETQYFGPGTRLLVL.

The chain joins TRBV7-9 to TRBJ2-5; the D is unclear. The V gene's germline CDR1 is SEHNR and CDR2 FQNEAQ (reference sequence). This CDR3 spans 14 amino acids. V was shortened by 0 bases and J by 3 bases, with 8 bases between the two germline ends. CDR3 sequence reads: CASSLAGSKETQYF. The CDR3 DNA follows: TGTGCCAGCAGCTTAGCGGGCTCCAAAGAGACCCAGTACTTC.

This rearrangement joins TRBV5-6 to TRBJ2-5; tentatively, D is TRBD1 or TRBD2 (5 bases each). The CDR3 consists of 14 residues. CDR1 and CDR2 from the germline V gene are SGHDT and YYEEEE. V lost 1 base and J 5 bases, leaving 12 bases between the germline ends. The DNA for the CDR3 is TGTGCCAGCAGCTTGAATAGGGGAGTCGAGACCCAGTACTTC. Its protein is CASSLNRGVETQYF.

The chain links TRBV11-2 to TRBJ2-7; perhaps TRBD2 as D (6 bases). This CDR3 contains 14 residues. Germline values: CDR1 SGHAT, CDR2 FQNNGV. V was shortened by 4 bases and J by 3 bases, with 13 bases between the two germline ends. The CDR3 reads CASSSSSESYEQYF. CDR3 in DNA: TGTGCCAGCAGCTCCTCTAGCGAGAGCTACGAGCAGTACTTC.